The T cell receptor beta chain described here comes from a study of blood T cell repertoires in COVID-19. Turning to the study itself: Nucleic acid was either cDNA or gDNA, and it came from T cells, B-cell-depleted T cells, or PBMCs.

Original handling: How many nucleated cells were present was estimated from reference gene primer amplification. Profiling relied on immunoSEQ multiplex PCR, and the TCRdb table lists in-frame clones only, not all of them. V, J and clone size derive from that table, while D and trimming were established from the DNA sequence. The profile covers approximately 90,000 clones, with 80% appearing a single time and roughly 21% taken by the ten largest. Germline lookup yields CDR1 GTSNPN and CDR2 SVGIG (reference sequence). Deletions cut 3 bases from V and 3 bases from J, with 12 bases between. The length of the CDR3 is 15 residues.

The TCR originated in a woman older than 75 with acute or convalescent COVID-19. Sequenced sample: peripheral blood. V usage is TRBV30 and J usage is TRBJ2-6; tentatively, D is TRBD1 (7 bases). CDR3 loop: CAWSAGGGGANVLTF. The CDR3 coding sequence is TGTGCCTGGAGCGCAGGGGGAGGTGGGGCCAACGTCCTGACTTTC.